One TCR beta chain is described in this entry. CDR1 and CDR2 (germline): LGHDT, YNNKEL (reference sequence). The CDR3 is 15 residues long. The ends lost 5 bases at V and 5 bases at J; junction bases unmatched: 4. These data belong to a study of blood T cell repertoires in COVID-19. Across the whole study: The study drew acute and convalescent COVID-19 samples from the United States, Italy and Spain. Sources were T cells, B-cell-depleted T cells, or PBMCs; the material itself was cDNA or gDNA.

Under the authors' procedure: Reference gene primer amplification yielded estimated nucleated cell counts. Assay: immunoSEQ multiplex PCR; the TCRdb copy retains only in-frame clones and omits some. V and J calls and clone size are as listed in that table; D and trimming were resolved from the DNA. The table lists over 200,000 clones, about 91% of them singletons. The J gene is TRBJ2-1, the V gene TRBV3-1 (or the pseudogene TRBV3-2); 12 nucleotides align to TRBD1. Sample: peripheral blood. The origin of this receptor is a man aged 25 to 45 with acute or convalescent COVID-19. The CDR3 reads CASSWDRGPHNEQFF. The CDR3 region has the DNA TGTGCCAGCAGCTGGGACAGGGGGCCCCACAATGAGCAGTTCTTC.